This T cell receptor (beta chain) was recorded in a study of CD8+ T cells in alopecia areata. The wider study: Each of the treated patients was given oral tofacitinib, 5 to 10 mg twice daily, for moderate-to-severe alopecia areata.

The CDR3 spans 15 residues. Per germline, CDR1 SGHRS and CDR2 YFSETQ. With 0 bases clipped from V and 0 bases from J, the junction kept 2 bases outside the gene matches. This clone was recorded a few times. Treatment here: oral pan-JAK inhibitor, 5-10 mg twice daily. In alopecia areata patients, both lesional scalp punch biopsies and peripheral blood were collected. PBMCs provided sorted CD4+ and CD8+ T cells. Sequencing used cDNA as its template, made by extracting RNA and reverse transcribing it. The table came from immunoSEQ multiplex PCR; TCRdb's copy has only in-frame clones and leaves some out. The top ten clones hold 3% to 3.5% of a sample with around 100,000 clones, less than 60% of them seen once.

Sequencing was performed on CD4+ T cells sorted from blood, taken at week 24, from a patient treated with tofacitinib. The clonotype originates from a human donor with alopecia areata. V gene TRBV5-1 combines with J gene TRBJ2-7; 8 nucleotides match TRBD1. The CDR3 sequence is CASSLDDRGSYEQYF. CDR3 sequence (DNA): TGCGCCAGCAGCTTGGACGACAGGGGCTCCTACGAGCAGTACTTC.